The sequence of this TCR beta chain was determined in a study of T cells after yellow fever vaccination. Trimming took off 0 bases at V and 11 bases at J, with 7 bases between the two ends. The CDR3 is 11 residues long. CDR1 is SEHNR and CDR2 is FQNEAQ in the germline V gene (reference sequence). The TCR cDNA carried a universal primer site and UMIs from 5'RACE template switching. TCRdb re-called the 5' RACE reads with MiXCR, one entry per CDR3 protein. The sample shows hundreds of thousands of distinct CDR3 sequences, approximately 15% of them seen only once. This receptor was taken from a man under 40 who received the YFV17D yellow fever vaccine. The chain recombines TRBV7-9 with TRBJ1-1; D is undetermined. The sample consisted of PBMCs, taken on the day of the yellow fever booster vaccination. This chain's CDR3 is CASSLANRAFF. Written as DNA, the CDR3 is TGTGCCAGCAGCTTAGCGAATAGGGCTTTCTTT.